Following are 9 T cell receptor beta chains from one sample sequenced in a study of preoperative IRX-2 immunotherapy in early breast cancer. Treatment in this sample: preoperative locoregional IRX-2 cytokine immunotherapy. Assay: immunoSEQ multiplex PCR; the TCRdb copy retains only in-frame clones and omits some. The sample has under 30,000 clones; over 85% are singletons. Here the sequenced sample was tumor tissue, taken after IRX-2 immunotherapy. Source of these receptors: a human donor with breast cancer.

The gene calls are TRBV19 and TRBJ2-3, with D maybe TRBD2 (5 bases). Trimming took 2 bases from V and 4 from J, leaving 19 bases between them. The CDR3 is made up of 17 amino acids. The germline V gene encodes CDR1 LNHDA and CDR2 SQIVND (reference sequence). CDR3 in amino acids: CASSIRAGVSEADTQYF. CDR3 bases: TGTGCCAGTAGTATAAGGGCGGGCGTTAGTGAGGCAGATACGCAGTATTTT.

The gene calls are TRBV28 and TRBJ1-1; D not certain. V was shortened by 2 bases and J by 4 bases, with 5 bases between the two germline ends. This CDR3 is built from 12 residues. Looked up from germline, CDR1 is MDHEN and CDR2 is SYDVKM. The CDR3: CASSLPSTEAFF. CDR3 coding DNA: TGTGCCAGCAGTTTACCCTCCACTGAAGCTTTCTTT.

The chain combines TRBV21-1 with TRBJ2-3; the DNA was not used to check the table's D call, TRBD2. TRBV21-1 has pseudogene status. The CDR3 extends over 18 amino acids. The CDR3 DNA sequence: TGTGCCAGCAGCAAAGCAAGCGGGGGGGCCCCTAGCACAGATACGCAGTATTTT. Protein sequence: CASSKASGGAPSTDTQYF.

The chain links TRBV9 to TRBJ1-2; 7 bases align to TRBD1. The CDR3 is 14 amino acids. The V gene end was trimmed by 0 bases and the J gene end by 4 bases; junction bases not matched to a gene: 3. The germline gives CDR1 SGDLS, CDR2 YYNGEE. CDR3 sequence (DNA): TGTGCCAGCAGCGTAGACAGGGGCACCTATGGCTACACCTTC. This encodes CASSVDRGTYGYTF.

The V call is TRBV10-3, the J call TRBJ2-3; D is unresolved. CDR3 size: 14 residues. Deletions cut 10 bases from V and 4 bases from J, with 18 bases between. Germline loops: CDR1 ENHRY, CDR2 SYGVKD. Written as DNA, the CDR3 is TGTGCCACTCTCGGAAGGATTGGACCAGATACGCAGTATTTT. Translated: CATLGRIGPDTQYF.

This clone was picked up one time. The genes are TRBV6-6 and TRBJ2-1; D may be TRBD1 or TRBD2 (6 bases each). The germline V gene has CDR1 MNHNY and CDR2 SVGAGI (reference sequence). CDR3 length: 15 amino acids. Trimming removed 9 bases from V and 6 bases from J, with 21 bases in between. The CDR3 region is CASAPGAGRGNEQFF. The CDR3 DNA reads as TGTGCCAGTGCCCCAGGGGCGGGGAGAGGCAATGAGCAGTTCTTC.

This chain joins TRBV27 and TRBJ1-6; D is unclear. This CDR3 region has 16 residues. Trimming took 1 base from V and 6 from J, leaving 13 bases between them. Germline loops: CDR1 MNHEY, CDR2 SMNVEV (reference sequence). The CDR3 here is CASSLWAAGINSPLHF. The CDR3, as DNA: TGTGCCAGCAGTTTATGGGCAGCTGGGATTAATTCACCCCTCCACTTT.

The sample holds one count of this clone. The chain carries TRBV10-3 and TRBJ2-5, with a possible D match to TRBD1 (5 bases). Germline V gene data show CDR1 as ENHRY and CDR2 as SYGVKD. The ends were cut back, 3 bases at V and 2 bases at J, with 13 bases in the middle. This CDR3 has 15 residues. The chain's CDR3 is CAISDSRGYQETQYF. The CDR3 DNA follows: TGTGCCATCAGTGACAGTAGGGGTTATCAAGAGACCCAGTACTTC.

V is TRBV29-1 and J is TRBJ1-1; D may be TRBD1 (5 bases). The length of the CDR3 is 16 residues. The germline CDR1 and CDR2 sequences are SQVTM and ANQGSEA. Trimming removed 4 bases at V and 5 bases at J, with 23 bases between. The CDR3 DNA reads as TGCAGCGTTGGTAAGGACACCTCCCTGGGAAGGACTGAAGCTTTCTTT. Translated, it gives CSVGKDTSLGRTEAFF. Full variable domain (remainder filled in from reference TRBV29-1 and TRBJ1-1): SAVISQKPSRDICQRGTSLTIQCQVDSQVTMMFWYRQQPGQSLTLIATANQGSEATYESGFVIDKFPISRPNLTFSTLTVSNMSPEDSSIYLCSVGKDTSLGRTEAFFGQGTRLTVV.